This T cell receptor (beta chain) emerged from a study of blood T cell repertoires in COVID-19 (dated by TCRdb to the early 2020s). Study-level background: The collaborator samples originated in the United States, Italy and Spain and spanned the acute and convalescent phases of COVID-19. Deeply sampled blood TCRbeta repertoires from subjects exposed to, actively infected with, or recovered from COVID-19 were included in the dataset. Samples came from the ongoing ImmuneRACE study (first 160 participants) plus 1,254 subjects from 6 global collaborators. A de-identified subject ID, COVID-19 status, age in years and sex were almost always included in the sample metadata. HLA class I and class II types, where available, came from metadata supplied by the sample provider rather than from assay-based typing. The material from the prospective study consisted of cDNA or gDNA derived from T cells, B-cell-depleted T cells, or PBMCs. The repertoires were made available in a free public database intended to serve as a resource for research on the immune response to SARS-CoV-2.

Another Seattle source contributed samples from volunteer blood donors who had recovered from COVID-19. Each collaborating institution followed its own protocols to collect whole blood in K2EDTA tubes. For TCRbeta analysis, collaborators shipped samples in one of three forms: frozen whole blood, isolated PBMCs, or DNA extracted from either of those sample types. Concerning this clone itself: What antigen it recognizes has not been identified. No qualities accompany the bases; no much larger clone lies one base away.

Taken from the germline V gene (reference sequence), the CDR1 and CDR2 loops are MNHNY and SVGAGI. V is trimmed back by 6 bases and J by 2 bases, and the junction contains 4 bases that no gene match accounts for. From its cysteine to its phenylalanine, the CDR3 spans 13 amino acids. Of all the DNA, just the CDR3 is kept, 39 bases in frame from base 1. TCRbeta CDR3 regions were amplified from genomic DNA by means of the immunoSEQ Assay, a bias-controlled multiplex PCR. Per the authors' processing: Within the assay, amplification of reference gene primers was used to estimate how many nucleated cells each sample contained. Sequence reads were collapsed and filtered to measure the absolute abundance of every unique TCRbeta CDR3 rearrangement. For each sample, productive Simpson clonality was calculated as the square root of Simpson's diversity index across productive rearrangements. TCRdb took over this immuneACCESS table, retaining in-frame rearrangements with V and J assigned. Such tables are incomplete; in checked studies, under half of the missing clones stem from an unresolved V gene, and the remainder is unexplained. V and J calls and clone size come straight from that table; D and trimming were deduced from the DNA. This sample gives about 160,000 clones in total; roughly four fifths of them show up just once. The ten largest clones represent 6% to 9% of the sample.

Broad study findings and their caveats: Clinical and demographic metadata were provided uncurated, with the amount varying by source and participant.

Sequencing used peripheral blood. This TCR was recovered from a man aged 40-49 years who had recovered from COVID-19. The rearrangement combines TRBV6-6 with TRBJ2-7; a stretch of 7 junction bases matches TRBD1. The CDR3 region: CASSRDSAYEQYF. The nucleotide sequence is given as TGTGCCAGCAGCAGGGACAGCGCCTACGAGCAGTACTTC.